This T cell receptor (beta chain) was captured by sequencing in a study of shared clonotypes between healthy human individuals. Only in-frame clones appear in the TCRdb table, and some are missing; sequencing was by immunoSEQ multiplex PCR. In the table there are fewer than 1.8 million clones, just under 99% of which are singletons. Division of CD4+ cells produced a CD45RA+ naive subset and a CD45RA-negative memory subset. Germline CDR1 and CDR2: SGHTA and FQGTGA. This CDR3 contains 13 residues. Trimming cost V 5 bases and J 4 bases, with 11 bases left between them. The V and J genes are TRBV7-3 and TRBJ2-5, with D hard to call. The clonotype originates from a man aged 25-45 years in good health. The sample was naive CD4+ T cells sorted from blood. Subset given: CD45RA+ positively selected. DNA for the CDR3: TGTGCCAGCAGCGCCGGGCGAGGAGAGACCCAGTACTTC. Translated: CASSAGRGETQYF.